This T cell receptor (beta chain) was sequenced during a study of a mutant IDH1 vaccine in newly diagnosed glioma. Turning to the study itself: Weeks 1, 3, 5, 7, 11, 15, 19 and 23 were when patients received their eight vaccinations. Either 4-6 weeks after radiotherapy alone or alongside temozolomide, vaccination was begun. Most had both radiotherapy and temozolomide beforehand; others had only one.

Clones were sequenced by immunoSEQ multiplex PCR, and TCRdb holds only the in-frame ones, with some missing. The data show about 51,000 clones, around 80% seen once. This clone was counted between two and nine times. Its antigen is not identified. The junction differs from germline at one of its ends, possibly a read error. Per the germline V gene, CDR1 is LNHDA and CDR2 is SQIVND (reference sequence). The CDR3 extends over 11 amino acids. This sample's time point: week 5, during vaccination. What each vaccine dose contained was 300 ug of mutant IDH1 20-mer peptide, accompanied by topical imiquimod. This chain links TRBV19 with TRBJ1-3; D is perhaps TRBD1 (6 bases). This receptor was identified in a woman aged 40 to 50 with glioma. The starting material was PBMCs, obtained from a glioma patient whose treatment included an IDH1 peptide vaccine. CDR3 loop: CASSVQGVFTF. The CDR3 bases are TGTGCCAGTAGTGTACAGGGTGTTTTTACGTTT. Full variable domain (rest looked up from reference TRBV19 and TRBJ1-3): DGGITQSPKYLFRKEGQNVTLSCEQNLNHDAMYWYRQDPGQGLRLIYYSQIVNDFQKGDIAEGYSVSREKKESFPLTVTSAQKNPTAFYLCASSVQGVFTFGEGSWLTVV.